A selection of T cell receptor beta chains follows, all from one sample in a study of T-cell reconstitution after alpha-beta-depleted transplantation in children. Via MiXCR, TCRdb re-called the PCR reads, giving one row per CDR3 protein. The data contain 900,000 or so distinct CDR3 sequences, around 15% of them singletons. The specimen comprised PBMCs, mostly from graft donor cells, sampled 360 days after TCRalphabeta/CD19-depleted stem cell transplant. Source of these receptors: a male patient younger than 18 who had a stem cell transplant for acute lymphoblastic leukemia, so the T cells may come from the graft donor. CDR3s include the opening cysteine and the closing phenylalanine or tryptophan. The D gene is left open where the match is weak. Rows may omit the clone size; those that give it use once, few, many or a size class.

CDR3: CASSHSTRGTEAFF
DNA: TGTGCCAGCAGTCACTCAACAAGGGGCACTGAAGCTTTCTTT
D: NA
J: TRBJ1-1
size: NA
V: TRBV12-3/TRBV12-4

CDR3: CASRPEGSGANVLTF
DNA: TGTGCCAGCAGGCCCGAGGGCTCTGGGGCCAACGTCCTGACTTTC
D: NA
J: TRBJ2-6
size: NA
V: TRBV9

CDR3: CASSLGLVNEQYF
DNA: TGTGCCAGCAGCTTAGGGCTAGTTAACGAGCAGTACTTC
D: NA
J: TRBJ2-7
size: few
V: TRBV7-8

CDR3: CASSDTGQGPKNIQYF
DNA: TGCGCCAGCAGCGACACGGGACAGGGCCCCAAAAACATTCAGTACTTC
D: TRBD1
J: TRBJ2-4
size: NA
V: TRBV5-1

CDR3: CASRDRGANTGELFF
DNA: TGTGCCAGCAGGGACAGGGGGGCGAACACCGGGGAGCTGTTTTTT
D: TRBD1
J: TRBJ2-2
size: NA
V: TRBV3-1

CDR3: CASSEDRRGKAFF
DNA: TGTGCCAGCAGCGAGGACAGAAGGGGGAAAGCTTTCTTT
D: NA
J: TRBJ1-1
size: NA
V: TRBV9

CDR3: CASSKLETYNEQFF
DNA: TGTGCCAGCAGCAAACTAGAAACCTACAATGAGCAGTTCTTC
D: NA
J: TRBJ2-1
size: NA
V: TRBV7-9

CDR3: CASRVVGSSGNTIYF
DNA: TGCGCCAGCAGAGTGGTTGGATCCTCTGGAAACACCATATATTTT
D: NA
J: TRBJ1-3
size: NA
V: TRBV4-1

CDR3: CASSIQFGSYEQYF
DNA: TGTGCCAGCAGTATACAGTTCGGCTCCTACGAGCAGTACTTC
D: NA
J: TRBJ2-7
size: many
V: TRBV12-3/TRBV12-4

CDR3: CASNQGGNEQFF
DNA: TGTGCCAGTAATCAGGGGGGGAATGAGCAGTTCTTC
D: NA
J: TRBJ2-1
size: NA
V: TRBV2

CDR3: CASSPQNWTSGRPFGGELFF
DNA: TGTGCCAGCAGCCCTCAAAATTGGACTAGCGGGAGGCCCTTTGGCGGGGAGCTGTTTTTT
D: TRBD2
J: TRBJ2-2
size: NA
V: TRBV27

CDR3: CASSLGPLDSLTDTQYF
DNA: TGTGCCAGCAGCTTAGGGCCTCTAGACTCCCTCACAGATACGCAGTATTTT
D: NA
J: TRBJ2-3
size: NA
V: TRBV11-2

CDR3: CSARDPLAGRHYEQYF
DNA: TGCAGTGCTAGAGATCCCCTAGCGGGGAGGCACTACGAGCAGTACTTC
D: TRBD2
J: TRBJ2-7
size: NA
V: TRBV20-1

CDR3: CASSPWGRHFQETQYF
DNA: TGTGCCAGCAGCCCCTGGGGCAGGCATTTCCAAGAGACCCAGTACTTC
D: NA
J: TRBJ2-5
size: many
V: TRBV7-9

CDR3: CASLRSFITYEQYF
DNA: TGTGCCAGCCTTAGAAGCTTTATCACCTACGAGCAGTACTTC
D: NA
J: TRBJ2-7
size: NA
V: TRBV28

CDR3: CASSFMYSYEQFF
DNA: TGCGCCAGCAGCTTCATGTATTCCTATGAGCAGTTCTTC
D: NA
J: TRBJ2-1
size: NA
V: TRBV5-1

CDR3: CASSLEGQTQYF
DNA: TGCGCCAGCAGCTTGGAAGGGCAGACCCAGTACTTC
D: NA
J: TRBJ2-5
size: few
V: TRBV5-1